This T cell receptor (beta chain) originates from a study of control samples from healthy donors and cancer patients. This CDR3 has 15 amino acids. V lost 4 bases, J lost 0 bases, and 13 bases lay in between. The germline gives CDR1 SEHNR, CDR2 FQNEAQ (reference sequence). Using immunoSEQ multiplex PCR, the repertoire was profiled, and TCRdb retains in-frame clones only, with some absent. The table shows fewer than 200,000 clones, with over 85% occurring only once. The source material was blood. This TCR was recovered from a man in his thirties or forties in good health. This chain joins TRBV7-9 and TRBJ2-7; tentative D call: TRBD2 (5 bases). CDR3 residues: CASSSVGVLSYEQYF. The DNA of the CDR3 is TGTGCCAGCAGCTCGGTCGGGGTCCTCTCCTACGAGCAGTACTTC.